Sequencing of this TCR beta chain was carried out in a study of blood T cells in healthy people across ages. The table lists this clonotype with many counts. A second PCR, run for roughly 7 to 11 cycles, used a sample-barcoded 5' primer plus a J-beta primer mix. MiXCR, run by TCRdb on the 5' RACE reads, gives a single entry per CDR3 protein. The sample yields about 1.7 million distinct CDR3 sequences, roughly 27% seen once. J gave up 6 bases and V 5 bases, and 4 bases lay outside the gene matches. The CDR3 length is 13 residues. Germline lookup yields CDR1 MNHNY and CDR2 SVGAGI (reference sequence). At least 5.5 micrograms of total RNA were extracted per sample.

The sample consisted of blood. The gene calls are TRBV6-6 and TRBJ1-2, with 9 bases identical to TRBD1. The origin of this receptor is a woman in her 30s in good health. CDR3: CASSPTGGDGYTF. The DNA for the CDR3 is TGTGCCAGCAGTCCAACAGGGGGCGATGGCTACACCTTC.